This TCR beta chain was sequenced for a study of blood T cell repertoires in COVID-19. Whole-study context: Nucleic acid was either cDNA or gDNA, and it came from T cells, B-cell-depleted T cells, or PBMCs.

Germline V lookup: CDR1 KGHSH, CDR2 LQKENI. The CDR3 is made up of 13 amino acids. V was cut by 3 bases and J by 0 bases, with 5 bases left in between. Assay used: immunoSEQ multiplex PCR; TCRdb lists only in-frame clones, some missing. The data hold about 120,000 clones, with about 78% observed a single time. The chain recombines TRBV18 with TRBJ1-1, with no clear D. This TCR came from a man in his 70s with acute or convalescent COVID-19. Sequencing was carried out using peripheral blood. The CDR3 protein is CASSPDLNTEAFF. In DNA form, the CDR3 reads TGTGCCAGCTCACCCGACTTGAACACTGAAGCTTTCTTT.